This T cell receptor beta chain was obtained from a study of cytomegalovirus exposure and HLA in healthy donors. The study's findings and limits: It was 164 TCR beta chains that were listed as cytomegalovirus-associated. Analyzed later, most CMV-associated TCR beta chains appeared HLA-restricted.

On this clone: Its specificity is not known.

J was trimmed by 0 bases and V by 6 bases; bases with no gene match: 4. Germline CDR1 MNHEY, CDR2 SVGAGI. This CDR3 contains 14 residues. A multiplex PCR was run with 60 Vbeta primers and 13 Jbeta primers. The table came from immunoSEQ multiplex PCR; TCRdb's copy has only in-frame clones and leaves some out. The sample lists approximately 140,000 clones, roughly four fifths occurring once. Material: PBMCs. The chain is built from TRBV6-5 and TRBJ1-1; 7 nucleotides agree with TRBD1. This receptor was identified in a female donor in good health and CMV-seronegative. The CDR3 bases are TGTGCCAGCAGGAAGACAGGGATGAACACTGAAGCTTTCTTT. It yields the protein CASRKTGMNTEAFF.